These 14 T cell receptor beta chains originate from one sample sequenced in a study of cytomegalovirus exposure and HLA in healthy donors. Assay: immunoSEQ multiplex PCR; the TCRdb copy retains only in-frame clones and omits some. The sample has around 150,000 clones, around 80% seen once. The sequenced material came from PBMCs. These receptors all come from a man aged 25 to 40 in good health and CMV-seropositive.

The chain carries TRBV28 and TRBJ2-7; 14 nucleotides match TRBD2. The V and J ends lost 7 bases and 4 bases, in that order; junction bases with no gene match: 6. CDR3 length: 15 residues. The V gene's germline CDR1 is MDHEN and CDR2 SYDVKM. The CDR3 loop is CASNKGLAGVYEQYF. The CDR3 nucleotides are TGTGCCAGCAACAAGGGACTAGCGGGAGTATACGAGCAGTACTTC.

This chain uses TRBV11-2 with TRBJ2-1, with D unresolved. The V gene's germline CDR1 is SGHAT and CDR2 FQNNGV. The CDR3 consists of 13 residues. V was shortened by 0 bases and J by 3 bases, with 3 bases between the two germline ends. The CDR3 sequence is CASSLDGYNEQFF. The CDR3 region has the DNA TGTGCCAGCAGCTTAGACGGCTACAATGAGCAGTTCTTC.

The rearrangement links TRBV29-1 to TRBJ1-1, with TRBD1 matching 9 bases. The germline V gene encodes CDR1 SQVTM and CDR2 ANQGSEA. V dropped 4 bases and J dropped 1; count of bases not matched to a gene: 4. There are 14 residues in the CDR3. The CDR3 region has the DNA TGCAGCGTTGGAATGGGACAGGGGAACACTGAAGCTTTCTTT. Amino acid sequence: CSVGMGQGNTEAFF.

The chain couples TRBV6-5 to TRBJ1-2, with D unclear. This CDR3 contains 14 residues. Germline CDR1 MNHEY, CDR2 SVGAGI. Trimming removed 5 bases at V and 2 bases at J, with 12 bases between. Here the CDR3 DNA reads TGTGCCAGCAGTCCGGTGGCGCGGAACTATGGCTACACCTTC. Translated: CASSPVARNYGYTF.

This chain connects TRBV5-4 to TRBJ2-2; D remains ambiguous. The CDR3 is 12 amino acids. Per the germline V gene, CDR1 is SGHNT and CDR2 is YYREEE (reference sequence). V lost 6 bases and J 7 bases, leaving 10 bases between the germline ends. CDR3 amino acids: CASTRVNGELFF. The CDR3, as DNA: TGTGCCAGCACCCGGGTGAACGGGGAGCTGTTTTTT.

In its sample, this clone was seen a few times. V and J are TRBV5-4 and TRBJ2-7; 7 bases are a match to TRBD1. Germline V gene data show CDR1 as SGHNT and CDR2 as YYREEE (reference sequence). The CDR3 consists of 12 residues. V shed 3 bases and J 3 bases; nucleotides not matched to a gene: 0. CDR3 loop: CASSWDSYEQYF. CDR3 in DNA: TGTGCCAGCAGCTGGGACAGCTACGAGCAGTACTTC.

The chain employs TRBV10-3 and TRBJ2-2; tentative D call: TRBD2 (7 bases). Looked up from germline, CDR1 is ENHRY and CDR2 is SYGVKD. With 3 bases removed from V and 4 bases from J, the gap between germline ends came to 15 bases. The CDR3 covers 16 residues. CDR3 DNA: TGTGCCATCAGTGACCTTGGGGGGGCGGGCACCGGGGAGCTGTTTTTT. This gives the protein CAISDLGGAGTGELFF.

CDR3 DNA sequence: TGTGCCAGTAGTAGCCCGGGACAGTATTACAATGAGCAGTTCTTC. It specifies CASSSPGQYYNEQFF. The V gene is TRBV19, the J gene TRBJ2-1; 7 bases match TRBD1. The ends lost 4 bases at V and 4 bases at J; junction bases unmatched: 7. CDR1 LNHDA and CDR2 SQIVND come from the germline V gene (reference sequence). The CDR3 runs 15 residues.

V is TRBV7-2 and J is TRBJ2-3; 8 bases line up with TRBD2. CDR3 length: 18 residues. The V gene's germline CDR1 is SGHTA and CDR2 FQGNSA. J was trimmed by 1 base and V by 4 bases; bases with no gene match: 13. The chain's CDR3 is CASSSLGIYSGGTDTQYF. In nucleotides, the CDR3 is TGTGCCAGCAGCTCCCTTGGGATCTATAGCGGGGGCACAGATACGCAGTATTTT.

CDR3 sequence (DNA): TGTGCCAGCAGCTTGATAGCCGGACAGGGGGGAGAGACCCAGTACTTC. It specifies CASSLIAGQGGETQYF. V usage is TRBV5-4 and J usage is TRBJ2-5, with 10 bases matching TRBD1. This CDR3 comprises 16 residues. CDR1 and CDR2 from the germline V gene are SGHNT and YYREEE (reference sequence). The junction had 7 bases not matched to a gene; V was cut back by 1 base and J by 4 bases.

This sequence joins TRBV4-3 and TRBJ2-1, with 12 bases that match TRBD2. The CDR3 length is 17 residues. Germline V gives CDR1 LGHNA, CDR2 YSLEER. The V segment lost 3 bases and the J segment 8 bases; nucleotides outside the gene matches: 11. CDR3 DNA sequence: TGCGCCAGCAGCCAGCAAGATCTAGCGGGGGGGTACTATGAGCAGTTCTTC. Amino acids: CASSQQDLAGGYYEQFF.

This rearrangement joins TRBV15 to TRBJ1-5, with D tentatively TRBD1 (5 bases). Trimming removed 3 bases at V and 7 bases at J, with 10 bases between. Germline V gene sequence: CDR1 LNHNV, CDR2 YYDKDF (reference sequence). This CDR3 is built from 13 residues. The CDR3 spells CATSREGAQPQHF. DNA of the CDR3: TGTGCCACCAGCAGGGAAGGGGCGCAGCCCCAGCATTTT.

The rearrangement links TRBV12-2 to TRBJ1-1; the DNA was not compared with TRBD1, the D call given in the table. TRBV12-2 represents a pseudogene. This CDR3 contains 15 residues. The CDR3 region has the DNA TGTGCAAGTCGCTTAGTGTGGCCAGGCCCGCATGGGGCTTTCTTT. It yields the protein CASRLVWPGPHGAFF.

The sample holds one count of this clone. The V gene is TRBV5-4, the J gene TRBJ2-7; the D is unclear. This CDR3 region has 11 residues. Germline V lookup: CDR1 SGHNT, CDR2 YYREEE (reference sequence). V dropped 3 bases and J dropped 3 bases, with 4 bases sitting between them. Written as DNA, the CDR3 is TGTGCCAGCAGCTCGGGCTACGAGCAGTACTTC. Its protein is CASSSGYEQYF.